This T cell receptor (beta chain) was retrieved from a study of shared clonotypes between healthy human individuals. Study observations and caveats: Generally, estimated richness proved larger in naive subsets than it did in memory subsets.

TCRdb keeps only in-frame clones here, not all; method: immunoSEQ multiplex PCR. This sample has around 350,000 clones; around 79% occur once, and the top ten carry roughly 10%. CDR1 and CDR2 (germline): SGHTA, FQGNSA. The CDR3 spans 16 residues. V lost 1 base and J 2 bases, leaving 15 bases between the germline ends. In its sample, this clone was seen a few times. The antigen is not known. The sequenced material came from memory CD4+ T cells sorted from blood. Subset defined: CD45RA-negative fraction. V is TRBV7-2 and J is TRBJ2-7, with a possible D match to TRBD1 (6 bases). This TCR was recovered from a man in his thirties or forties in good health. DNA for the CDR3: TGTGCCAGCAGCTTAGTCCGGGGACAACGTACCTACGAGCAGTACTTC. Its protein product is CASSLVRGQRTYEQYF.